Below are 21 T cell receptor beta chains sequenced from a single sample in a study of blood T cells in healthy people across ages. Sample-barcoded 5' priming and a J-beta primer mix drove a second PCR of about 6 to 11 cycles. From the 5' RACE reads, TCRdb called clonotypes with MiXCR, one entry per CDR3 protein. Of 870,000 or so distinct CDR3 sequences in the sample, 25% to 35% were seen once. The sample was blood. These receptors all come from a woman over 75 in good health.

This clonotype showed up just a few times. The V gene is TRBV20-1, the J gene TRBJ1-6; TRBD1 matches 7 bases. J gave up 9 bases and V 5 bases, and 13 bases lay outside the gene matches. The germline CDR1 and CDR2 sequences are DFQATT and SNEGSKA (reference sequence). The CDR3 runs to 15 residues. This CDR3 is CSAQTSRDRTSPLHF. DNA for the CDR3: TGCAGTGCTCAAACAAGCCGGGACAGAACTTCACCCCTCCACTTT.

This chain links TRBV11-3 with TRBJ2-7; D might be TRBD1 (5 bases). The ends were cut back, 4 bases at V and 4 bases at J, with 14 bases in the middle. This CDR3 is 14 amino acids long. The V gene's germline CDR1 is SGHNT and CDR2 YENEEA. The CDR3: CASSYQGSLYEQYF. The DNA of the CDR3 is TGTGCCAGCAGCTACCAGGGAAGTTTGTACGAGCAGTACTTC. The whole variable domain, filled in from reference TRBV11-3 and TRBJ2-7, reads EAGVVQSPRYKIIEKKQPVAFWCNPISGHNTLYWYLQNLGQGPELLIRYENEEAVDDSQLPKDRFSAERLKGVDSTLKIQPAELGDSAVYLCASSYQGSLYEQYFGPGTRLTVT.

This clonotype was observed a few times. It may be a read error: a sequence one base away is much more abundant. The genes are TRBV4-3 and TRBJ2-5; 10 nucleotides align to TRBD1. CDR3 length: 18 residues. V shed 5 bases and J 11 bases; nucleotides not matched to a gene: 23. Germline CDR1 and CDR2: LGHNA and YSLEER. CDR3 bases: TGCGCCAGCAGCTCGACGGGTTTCGGGACAGGGGCCTACAATGAGCAGTACTTC. Translating it yields CASSSTGFGTGAYNEQYF.

This clonotype was observed a few times. The genes are TRBV5-1 and TRBJ1-1; TRBD1 might be the D (5 bases). Per germline, CDR1 SGHRS and CDR2 YFSETQ. The CDR3 loop spans 15 amino acids. V was shortened by 1 base and J by 1 base, with 11 bases between the two germline ends. The CDR3 DNA is TGCGCCAGCAGCTTGAGCAGGGCCACGAACACTGAAGCTTTCTTT. Its protein is CASSLSRATNTEAFF.

This clonotype was recorded at least ten times. This chain links TRBV27 with TRBJ1-1; no reliable D call. V lost 4 bases and J 5 bases, leaving 8 bases between the germline ends. Germline CDR1 is MNHEY and CDR2 is SMNVEV (reference sequence). The CDR3 contains 12 residues. CDR3 bases: TGTGCCAGCAGTTCCCGGAGGACTGAAGCTTTCTTT. Encoded protein: CASSSRRTEAFF.

This clonotype has only a few counts. V and J are TRBV20-1 and TRBJ1-2; D not certain. Germline assignment: CDR1 DFQATT and CDR2 SNEGSKA (reference sequence). The ends were cut back, 3 bases at V and 4 bases at J, with 9 bases in the middle. This CDR3 has 12 residues. CDR3: CSARGSPYGYTF. For the CDR3, the DNA is TGCAGTGCTAGGGGCAGTCCCTATGGCTACACCTTC.

This clonotype was recorded once. This sequence joins TRBV5-4 and TRBJ2-3; maybe TRBD2 (6 bases). With 4 bases removed from V and 1 base from J, the gap between germline ends came to 10 bases. The CDR3 has 14 residues. Germline V CDR1 and CDR2: SGHNT, YYREEE (reference sequence). CDR3 protein: CASSVASGTDTQYF. DNA for the CDR3: TGTGCCAGCAGCGTAGCTAGCGGCACAGATACGCAGTATTTT. Drawing the rest from reference TRBV5-4 and TRBJ2-3, the complete variable domain is ETGVTQSPTHLIKTRGQQVTLRCSSQSGHNTVSWYQQALGQGPQFIFQYYREEENGRGNFPPRFSGLQFPNYSSELNVNALELDDSALYLCASSVASGTDTQYFGPGTRLTVL.

In this sample, this clonotype turned up many times. The rearrangement joins TRBV28 to TRBJ2-3; D possibly corresponds to TRBD2 (6 bases). The CDR3 runs 13 residues. Germline V gene data show CDR1 as MDHEN and CDR2 as SYDVKM. The V end was cut by 11 bases, the J end by 2 bases, with 14 bases between. CDR3 in DNA: TGTGCCGGGCGGACTATAACCACAGATACGCAGTATTTT. Translating gives CAGRTITTDTQYF.

This clonotype has a count of ten or more. The chain joins TRBV20-1 to TRBJ2-5; possibly TRBD2 for D (6 bases). The V gene lost 3 bases and the J gene lost 1 base, with 9 bases spanning the gap. Germline-derived CDR1 and CDR2 are DFQATT and SNEGSKA (reference sequence). This CDR3 spans 13 amino acids. CDR3 DNA: TGCAGTGCTAGGGGAGGACCCCAAGAGACCCAGTACTTC. Translation: CSARGGPQETQYF.

This clonotype was picked up a small number of times. The chain carries TRBV20-1 and TRBJ2-2, with D tentatively TRBD1 or TRBD2 (5 bases each). Trimming cost V 0 bases and J 9 bases, with 14 bases left between them. The CDR3 covers 14 residues. Germline V gene data show CDR1 as DFQATT and CDR2 as SNEGSKA (reference sequence). CDR3 protein: CSARDYRGGRELFF. The CDR3 DNA sequence: TGCAGTGCTAGAGATTATCGTGGGGGTAGGGAGCTGTTTTTT.

This clonotype was counted many times. This chain's CDR3 is CASSLGQGNEQFF. The CDR3 DNA is TGTGCCAGCAGCTTAGGACAGGGGAATGAGCAGTTCTTC. This chain links TRBV7-9 with TRBJ2-1; 8 bases are a match to TRBD1. V dropped 1 base and J dropped 7; count of bases not matched to a gene: 0. The CDR3 extends over 13 amino acids. Germline CDR1 reads SEHNR; CDR2 reads FQNEAQ (reference sequence).

This clonotype was observed at least ten times. The chain has TRBV12-3 or TRBV12-4 and TRBJ1-6; D is ambiguous. The CDR3 consists of 12 residues. Trimming cost V 5 bases and J 10 bases, with 9 bases left between them. The CDR3 protein is CASSRDRSPLHF. DNA of the CDR3: TGTGCCAGCAGTCGAGATAGATCACCCCTCCACTTT.

This sequence joins TRBV12-3 or TRBV12-4 and TRBJ1-2; 8 bases fit TRBD1. The V and J ends lost 7 bases and 4 bases, in that order; junction bases with no gene match: 11. The length of the CDR3 is 15 residues. CDR3 coding DNA: TGTGCCAGCACGACTTCCGGGACAGGAGGCTATGGCTACACCTTC. It yields the protein CASTTSGTGGYGYTF.

This clonotype was counted ten times or more. The chain recombines TRBV20-1 with TRBJ2-7; D unresolved. This CDR3 contains 11 residues. Trimming took 4 bases from V and 4 from J, leaving 8 bases between them. Germline V gives CDR1 DFQATT, CDR2 SNEGSKA (reference sequence). The DNA for the CDR3 is TGCAGTGCTAAGACACGTTACGAGCAGTACTTC. This encodes CSAKTRYEQYF.

About this clonotype itself: Germline and junction disagree at one end, which may indicate a read error. This chain uses TRBV5-1 with TRBJ2-5, with TRBD1 as a possible D gene (5 bases). The germline V gene encodes CDR1 SGHRS and CDR2 YFSETQ. This CDR3 contains 14 residues. This CDR3 reads CASRLILGDPQDTF. DNA for the CDR3: TGCGCCAGCAGATTGATCTTAGGGGATCCCCAGGACACCTTC.

This clonotype was observed many times. This rearrangement joins TRBV18 to TRBJ2-7; D gene unclear. V lost 3 bases and J lost 5, with 8 bases in between. The CDR3 consists of 12 residues. In germline, CDR1 is KGHSH, CDR2 LQKENI. CDR3 nucleotide sequence: TGTGCCAGCTCACCGAGTTTCGACGAGCAGTACTTC. It translates to CASSPSFDEQYF.

This clonotype was counted at least ten times. The V call is TRBV5-5, the J call TRBJ2-3; no definite D call. V was trimmed by 1 base and J by 5 bases, leaving 8 bases between them. CDR3 size: 13 residues. Looked up from germline, CDR1 is SGHKS and CDR2 is YYEKEE (reference sequence). CDR3 sequence (DNA): TGTGCCAGCAGCTTGTCGCGTAAAGATACGCAGTATTTT. Translating it yields CASSLSRKDTQYF.

This clonotype has more than one count but fewer than ten. V is TRBV20-1 and J is TRBJ1-1; no clear D gene. Germline V gives CDR1 DFQATT, CDR2 SNEGSKA (reference sequence). Trimming took 0 bases from V and 2 from J, leaving 10 bases between them. The CDR3 has 14 residues. The CDR3 here is CSARDMGPNTEAFF. DNA of the CDR3: TGCAGTGCTAGAGATATGGGCCCTAACACTGAAGCTTTCTTT.

As for this clonotype: An end of the junction does not agree with germline; a read error may underlie this. This rearrangement joins TRBV3-1 to TRBJ2-3, with a weak D call TRBD2 (5 bases). In germline, CDR1 is LGHDT, CDR2 YNNKEL (reference sequence). The CDR3 loop spans 16 amino acids. The DNA for the CDR3 is TGTGCCAGAAGCCTAGGACTTTCCTATAGCACAGATACGCAGTATTTT. Amino acids: CARSLGLSYSTDTQYF.

As regards this clonotype: This sequence may be a read error, since a much larger clone differs from it by one base. This sequence joins TRBV14 and TRBJ1-4; D remains ambiguous. This CDR3 region has 13 residues. Germline assignment: CDR1 SGHDN and CDR2 FVKESK. V lost 1 base to trimming and J lost 12 bases, with 12 bases between them. CDR3 in DNA: TGTGCCAGCAGCCAAGGGGCCAGAGAAGAACTGTTTTTT. This sequence encodes CASSQGAREELFF.

This clonotype was recorded many times. Just one base apart from a much larger clone, this may be a read error. The CDR3 DNA sequence: TGTGCCAGCAGAACTGAGGGTACTGGCAATGAGCAGTACTTC. It translates to CASRTEGTGNEQYF. The chain carries TRBV12-3 or TRBV12-4 and TRBJ2-5, with a possible D match to TRBD2 (5 bases). V was cut by 6 bases and J by 11 bases, with 22 bases left in between. This CDR3 has 14 residues.